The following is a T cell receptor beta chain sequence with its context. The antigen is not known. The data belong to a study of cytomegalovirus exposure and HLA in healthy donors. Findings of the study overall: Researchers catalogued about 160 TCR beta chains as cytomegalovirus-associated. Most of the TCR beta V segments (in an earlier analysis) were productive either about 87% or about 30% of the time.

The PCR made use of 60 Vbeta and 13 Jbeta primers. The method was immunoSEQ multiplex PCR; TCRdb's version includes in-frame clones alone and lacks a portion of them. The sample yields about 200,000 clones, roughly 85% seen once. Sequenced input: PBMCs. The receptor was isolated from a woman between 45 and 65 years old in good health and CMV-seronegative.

This CDR3 is CASRGGQGFNGYTF. The CDR3 DNA reads as TGTGCCAGCAGGGGGGGACAGGGGTTTAATGGCTACACCTTC. The gene calls are TRBV27 and TRBJ1-2, with 10 positions matching TRBD1. Germline V gives CDR1 MNHEY, CDR2 SMNVEV (reference sequence). CDR3 length: 14 amino acids. The ends lost 6 bases at V and 6 bases at J; junction bases unmatched: 7.